The rows below give T cell receptor beta chains drawn from one sample of a study of T cell responses to AZD1222 COVID-19 vaccine. Profiled with immunoSEQ multiplex PCR; TCRdb holds only in-frame clones, not every one. The table lists 150,000 to 200,000 clones, less than 95% of them singletons. The source was peripheral blood, collected 28 days after the second AZD1222 dose. These receptors were obtained from an adult who received the AZD1222 COVID-19 vaccine. Both conserved end residues are part of each CDR3.

>TRBJ2-2|TRBV10-3
CAISELLAGNTGELFF
>TRBJ1-2|TRBV6-6
CASNLNPTHNYGYTF
>TRBJ1-5|TRBV5-1
CASSPEGNQPQHF
>TRBJ1-6|TRBV28
CASSRTNLNSPLHF
>TRBJ1-3|TRBV7-2
CASGEGSSGNTIYF
>TRBJ1-2|TRBV11-1
CASSLDKSYGYTF
>TRBJ1-5|TRBV30
CAWNREGQPQHF
>TRBJ1-5|TRBV27
CASSFSRATSNQPQHF
>TRBJ2-2|TRBV7-2
CASSFVTVNTGELFF
>TRBJ2-2|TRBV5-4
CASSPGHLNTGELFF
>TRBJ2-3|TRBV7-2
CASSYTGTRGPDTQYF
>TRBJ2-7|TRBV28
CASSLGQQSAEQYF
>TRBJ1-2|TRBV19
CASSWQGDYGYTF
>TRBJ2-7|TRBV7-6
CASSSPSSGRSYEQYF
>TRBJ1-4|TRBV27
CASKDREVPEKLFF
>TRBJ2-3|TRBV19
CASSISHLYSRRTDTQYF
>TRBJ2-7|TRBV27
CASSLSLGSEQYF
>TRBJ2-5|TRBV11-2
CASSPSGAQETQYF
>TRBJ2-1|TRBV6-5
CASSSPDRGRGNEQFF
>TRBJ1-1|TRBV12-5
CASGSENTEAFF
>TRBJ2-1|TRBV3-1/TRBV3-2
CASSQDDLSGEGTGVFSYNEQFF
>TRBJ2-7|TRBV6-5
CASSLTGTGVGEQYF
>TRBJ2-1|TRBV11-3
CASSFEQREQFF
>TRBJ1-6|TRBV28
CASSRRTGYNSPLHF
>TRBJ2-4|TRBV4-3
CASSQDVDRGSIQYF
>TRBJ2-3|TRBV24-1
CATSDLGTSGRTDTQYF
>TRBJ2-2|TRBV5-1
CASSRGTGADTGELFF
>TRBJ1-4|TRBV28
CASSLSNFGVTNEKLFF
>TRBJ2-3|TRBV19
CASSVHTSGRLTDTQYF